These T cell receptor beta chains were read from a single sample in a study of blood T cell repertoires in COVID-19. The assay was immunoSEQ multiplex PCR, and TCRdb's table has in-frame clones only and misses some. The sample includes tens of thousands of clones, around 87% of them seen just once. Material for sequencing was peripheral blood. Every receptor here comes from a middle-aged man with COVID-19, enrolled during active disease. Each CDR3 is given with its conserved first and last residue. The order of the fields is CDR3 length, J gene, V gene, CDR3 protein.

15	TRBJ2-1	TRBV2	CASSGRSGGANEQFF
14	TRBJ2-3	TRBV7-6	CASSPRSSTDTQYF
17	TRBJ1-2	TRBV4-2	CASSHALTGANYYGYTF
12	TRBJ1-2	TRBV30	CAWSEQGYGYTF
13	TRBJ1-2	TRBV12-3/TRBV12-4	CASSPTSSYGYTF
15	TRBJ1-1	TRBV6-2/TRBV6-3	CASSYLAGKGTEAFF
12	TRBJ2-7	TRBV30	CAWHRDRETREF
16	TRBJ2-7	TRBV7-9	CASSLEPGSRYYEQYF
14	TRBJ2-3	TRBV7-9	CASSIDSGTDTQYF
15	TRBJ2-1	TRBV10-3	CAISESTGGSNEQFF
12	TRBJ1-2	TRBV12-3/TRBV12-4	CASSLTVYGYTF
14	TRBJ1-2	TRBV5-8	CASSSQGVIDGYTF
13	TRBJ2-5	TRBV23-1	CASSPTRAETQYF
16	TRBJ2-3	TRBV10-3	CAISESTRKSTDTQYF
14	TRBJ1-5	TRBV30	CAWSGGTGNQPQHF
16	TRBJ2-1	TRBV11-2	CASSLGSAGWDNEQFF
13	TRBJ2-5	TRBV6-5	CASSYSNSGTQYF
14	TRBJ1-1	TRBV6-5	CASSRTGGLTEAFF
15	TRBJ1-3	TRBV11-2	CASSRDGDSGNTIYF
14	TRBJ1-2	TRBV5-1	CASSLGDRNYGYTF
13	TRBJ1-5	TRBV7-5	CVRSLGSSQPQHF
15	TRBJ2-3	TRBV19	CASRMTSVSTDTQYF
15	TRBJ2-7	TRBV10-3	CAISYQAGATYEQYF
15	TRBJ2-5	TRBV5-1	CASSLGRGYQETQYF
14	TRBJ1-5	TRBV5-5	CASSLGGGNQPQHF
15	TRBJ1-1	TRBV5-4	CASSPQGAMNTEAFF
14	TRBJ2-2	TRBV5-4	CAGRTGTNTGELFF
14	TRBJ2-7	TRBV18	CASSPPGQVYEQYF
14	TRBJ2-3	TRBV5-1	CASSTGTGSDTQYF
14	TRBJ1-3	TRBV13	CASSLPSSGNTIYF
15	TRBJ1-1	TRBV7-9	CASTMMGDMNTEAFF
16	TRBJ2-7	TRBV25-1	CANQFFKGSGGYEQYF